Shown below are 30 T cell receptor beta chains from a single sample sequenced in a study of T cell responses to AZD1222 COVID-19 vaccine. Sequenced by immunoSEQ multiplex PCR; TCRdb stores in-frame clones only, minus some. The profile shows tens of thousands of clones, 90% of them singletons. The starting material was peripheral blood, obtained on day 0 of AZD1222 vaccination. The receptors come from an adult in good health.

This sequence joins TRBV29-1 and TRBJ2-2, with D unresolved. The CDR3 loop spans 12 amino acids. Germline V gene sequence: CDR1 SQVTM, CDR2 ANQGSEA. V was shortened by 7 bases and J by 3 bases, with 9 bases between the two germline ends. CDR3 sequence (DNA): TGCAGCGCCTTCGGAGACACCGGGGAGCTGTTTTTT. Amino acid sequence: CSAFGDTGELFF.

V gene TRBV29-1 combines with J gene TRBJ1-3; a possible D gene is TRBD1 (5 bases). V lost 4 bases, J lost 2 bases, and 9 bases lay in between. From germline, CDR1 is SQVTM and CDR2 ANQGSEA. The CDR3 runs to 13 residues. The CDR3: CSVGQGAGNTIYF. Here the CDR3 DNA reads TGCAGCGTTGGGCAGGGAGCTGGAAACACCATATATTTT.

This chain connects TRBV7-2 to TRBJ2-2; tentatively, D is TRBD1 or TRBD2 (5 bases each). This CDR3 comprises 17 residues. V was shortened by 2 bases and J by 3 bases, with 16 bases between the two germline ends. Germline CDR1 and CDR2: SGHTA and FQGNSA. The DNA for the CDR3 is TGTGCCAGCAGCTTACGGGGCGGACCCCTTGACACCGGGGAGCTGTTTTTT. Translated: CASSLRGGPLDTGELFF.

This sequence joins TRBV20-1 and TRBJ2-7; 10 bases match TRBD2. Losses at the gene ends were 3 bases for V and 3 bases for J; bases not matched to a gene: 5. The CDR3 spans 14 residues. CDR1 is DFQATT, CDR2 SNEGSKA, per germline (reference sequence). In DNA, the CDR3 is TGCAGTGCTAGTCGATCTAGCGGGAGCTACGAGCAGTACTTC. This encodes CSASRSSGSYEQYF.

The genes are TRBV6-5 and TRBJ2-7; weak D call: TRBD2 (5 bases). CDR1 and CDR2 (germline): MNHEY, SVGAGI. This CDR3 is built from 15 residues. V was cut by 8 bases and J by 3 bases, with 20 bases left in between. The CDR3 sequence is CASHLSEGAVYEQYF. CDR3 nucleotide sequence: TGTGCCAGCCACCTTTCAGAGGGCGCCGTCTACGAGCAGTACTTC.

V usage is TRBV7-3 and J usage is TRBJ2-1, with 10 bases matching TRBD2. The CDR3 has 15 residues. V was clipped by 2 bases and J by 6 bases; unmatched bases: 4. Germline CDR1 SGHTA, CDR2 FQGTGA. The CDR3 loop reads CASSLLAGDLNEQFF. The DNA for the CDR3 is TGTGCCAGCAGCTTACTAGCGGGAGACCTCAATGAGCAGTTCTTC.

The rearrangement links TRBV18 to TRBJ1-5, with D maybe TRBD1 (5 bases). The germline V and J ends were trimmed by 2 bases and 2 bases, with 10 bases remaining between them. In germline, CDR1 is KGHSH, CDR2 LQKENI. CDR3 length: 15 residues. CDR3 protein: CASSPGGGGNQPQHF. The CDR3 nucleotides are TGTGCCAGCTCACCAGGGGGTGGCGGCAATCAGCCCCAGCATTTT.

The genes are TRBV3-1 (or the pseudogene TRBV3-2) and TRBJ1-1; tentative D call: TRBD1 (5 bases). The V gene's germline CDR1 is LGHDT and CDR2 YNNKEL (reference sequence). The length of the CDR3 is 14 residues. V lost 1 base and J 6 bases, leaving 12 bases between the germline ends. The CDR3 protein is CASSQGGGVAEAFF. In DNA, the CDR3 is TGTGCCAGCAGCCAAGGGGGGGGTGTGGCTGAAGCTTTCTTT.

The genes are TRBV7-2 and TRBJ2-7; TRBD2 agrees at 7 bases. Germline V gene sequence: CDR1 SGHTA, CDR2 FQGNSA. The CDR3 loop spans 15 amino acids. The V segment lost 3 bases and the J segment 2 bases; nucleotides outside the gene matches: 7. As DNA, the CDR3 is TGTGCCAGCAGCTTGAATGGGCTAGCGGCCTACGAGCAGTACTTC. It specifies CASSLNGLAAYEQYF.

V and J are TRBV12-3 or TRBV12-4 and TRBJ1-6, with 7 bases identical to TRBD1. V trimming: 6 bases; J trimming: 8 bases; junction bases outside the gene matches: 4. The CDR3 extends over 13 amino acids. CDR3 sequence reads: CASSPTGDSPLHF. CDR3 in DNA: TGTGCCAGCAGCCCAACAGGGGATTCACCCCTCCACTTT.

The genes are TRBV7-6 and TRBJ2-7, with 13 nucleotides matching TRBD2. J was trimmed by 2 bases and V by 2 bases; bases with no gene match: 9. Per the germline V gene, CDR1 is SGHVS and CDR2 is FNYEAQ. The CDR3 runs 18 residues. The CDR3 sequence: CASSLFGSTSGRAYEQYF. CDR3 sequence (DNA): TGTGCCAGCAGCTTATTCGGAAGCACTAGCGGGAGGGCCTACGAGCAGTACTTC.

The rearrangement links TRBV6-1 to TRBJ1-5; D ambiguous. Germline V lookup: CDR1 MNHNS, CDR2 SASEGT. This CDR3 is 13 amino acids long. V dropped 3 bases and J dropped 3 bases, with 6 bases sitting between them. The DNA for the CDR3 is TGTGCCAGCAGTGACGGCAACAATCAGCCCCAGCATTTT. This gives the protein CASSDGNNQPQHF.

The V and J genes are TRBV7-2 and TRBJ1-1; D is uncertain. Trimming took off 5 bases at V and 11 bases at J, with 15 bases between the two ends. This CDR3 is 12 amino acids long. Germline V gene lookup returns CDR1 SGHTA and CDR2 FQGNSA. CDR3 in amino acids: CASSPNSRFAFF. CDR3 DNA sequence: TGTGCCAGCAGCCCGAACTCGCGGTTCGCTTTCTTT. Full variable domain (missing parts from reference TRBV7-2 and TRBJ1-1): GAGVSQSPSNKVTEKGKDVELRCDPISGHTALYWYRQSLGQGLEFLIYFQGNSAPDKSGLPSDRFSAERTGGSVSTLTIQRTQQEDSAVYLCASSPNSRFAFFGQGTRLTVV.

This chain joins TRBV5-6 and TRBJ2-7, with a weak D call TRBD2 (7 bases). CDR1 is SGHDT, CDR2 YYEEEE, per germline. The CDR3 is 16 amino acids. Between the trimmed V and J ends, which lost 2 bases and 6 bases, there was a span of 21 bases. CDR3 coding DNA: TGTGCCAGCAGCTTATTTGGCTTATCGGGGGGCGGCGAGCAGTACTTC. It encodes CASSLFGLSGGGEQYF.

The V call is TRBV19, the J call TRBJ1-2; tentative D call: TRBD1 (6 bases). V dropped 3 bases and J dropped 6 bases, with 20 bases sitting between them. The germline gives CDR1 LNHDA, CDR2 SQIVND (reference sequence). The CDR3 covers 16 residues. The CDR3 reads CASSIPPGRGYDGYTF. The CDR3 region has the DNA TGTGCCAGTAGTATCCCCCCCGGCAGGGGCTATGATGGCTACACCTTC.

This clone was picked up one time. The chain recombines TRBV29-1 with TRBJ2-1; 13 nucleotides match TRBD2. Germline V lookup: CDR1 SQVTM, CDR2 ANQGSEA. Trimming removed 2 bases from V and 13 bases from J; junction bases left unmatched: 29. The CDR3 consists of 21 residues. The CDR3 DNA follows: TGCAGCGTTGAAAACATCGCCCGGTCCGGACTAGCGGGAGTAAGGGGGCGGTTTCAGTTCTTC. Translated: CSVENIARSGLAGVRGRFQFF.

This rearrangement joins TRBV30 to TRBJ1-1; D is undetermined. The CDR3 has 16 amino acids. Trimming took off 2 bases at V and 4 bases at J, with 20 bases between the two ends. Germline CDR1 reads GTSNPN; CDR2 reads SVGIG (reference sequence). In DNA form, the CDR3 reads TGTGCCTGGAGTCCCCCGGAAGCTAGTCTGGGCACTGAAGCTTTCTTT. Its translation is CAWSPPEASLGTEAFF.

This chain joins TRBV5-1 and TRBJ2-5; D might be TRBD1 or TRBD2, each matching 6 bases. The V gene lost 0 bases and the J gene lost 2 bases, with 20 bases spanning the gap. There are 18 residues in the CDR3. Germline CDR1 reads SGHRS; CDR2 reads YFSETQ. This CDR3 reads CASSLAKLTGAFQETQYF. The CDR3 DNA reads TGCGCCAGCAGCTTGGCCAAATTAACGGGGGCGTTTCAAGAGACCCAGTACTTC.

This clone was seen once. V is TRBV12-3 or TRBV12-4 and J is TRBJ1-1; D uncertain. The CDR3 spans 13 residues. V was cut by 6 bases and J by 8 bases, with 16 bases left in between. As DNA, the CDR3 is TGTGCCAGCAGCTACCGAGGCACTGAGGAAGCTTTCTTT. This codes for CASSYRGTEEAFF.

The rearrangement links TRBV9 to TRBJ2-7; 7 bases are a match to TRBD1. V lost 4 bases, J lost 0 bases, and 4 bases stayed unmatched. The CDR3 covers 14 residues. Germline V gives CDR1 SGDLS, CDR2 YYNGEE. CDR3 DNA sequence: TGTGCCAGCAGCCCGACAGGGAGCTCCTACGAGCAGTACTTC. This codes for CASSPTGSSYEQYF.

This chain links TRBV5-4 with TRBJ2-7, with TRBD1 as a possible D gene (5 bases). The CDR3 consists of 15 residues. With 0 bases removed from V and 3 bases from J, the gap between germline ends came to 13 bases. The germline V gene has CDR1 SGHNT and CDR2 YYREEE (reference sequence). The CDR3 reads CASSLAQAAGYEQYF. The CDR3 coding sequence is TGTGCCAGCAGCTTGGCACAGGCCGCAGGCTACGAGCAGTACTTC.

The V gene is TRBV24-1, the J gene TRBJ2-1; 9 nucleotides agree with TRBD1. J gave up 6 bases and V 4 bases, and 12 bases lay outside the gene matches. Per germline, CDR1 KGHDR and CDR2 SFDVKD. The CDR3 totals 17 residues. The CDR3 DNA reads TGTGCCACCAGTGACCCCACGGGGGACAGGGACATCAATGAGCAGTTCTTC. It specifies CATSDPTGDRDINEQFF.

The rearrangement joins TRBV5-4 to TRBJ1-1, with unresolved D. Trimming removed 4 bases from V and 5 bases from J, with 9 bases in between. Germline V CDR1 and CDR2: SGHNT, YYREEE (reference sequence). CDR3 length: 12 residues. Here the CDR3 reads CASSLGRTEAFF. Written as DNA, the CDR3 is TGTGCCAGCAGCCTCGGGAGGACTGAAGCTTTCTTT.

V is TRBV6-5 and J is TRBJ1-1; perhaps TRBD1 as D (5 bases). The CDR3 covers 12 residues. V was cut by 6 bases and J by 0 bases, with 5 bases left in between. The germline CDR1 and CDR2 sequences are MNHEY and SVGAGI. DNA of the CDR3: TGTGCCAGCAGGACAGTGAACACTGAAGCTTTCTTT. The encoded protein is CASRTVNTEAFF.

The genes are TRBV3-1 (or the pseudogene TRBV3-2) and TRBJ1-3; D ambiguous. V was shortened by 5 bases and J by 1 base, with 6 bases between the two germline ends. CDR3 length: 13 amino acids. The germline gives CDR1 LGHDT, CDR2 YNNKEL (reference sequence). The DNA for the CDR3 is TGTGCCAGCAGCGTCTTTTCTGGAAACACCATATATTTT. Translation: CASSVFSGNTIYF.

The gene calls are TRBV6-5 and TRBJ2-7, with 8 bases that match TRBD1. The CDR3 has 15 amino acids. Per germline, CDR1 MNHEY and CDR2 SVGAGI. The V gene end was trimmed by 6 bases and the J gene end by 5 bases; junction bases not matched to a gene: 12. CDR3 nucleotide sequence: TGTGCCAGCAGCGCCCCCGGGACAGGCGGCCACGAGCAGTACTTC. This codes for CASSAPGTGGHEQYF.

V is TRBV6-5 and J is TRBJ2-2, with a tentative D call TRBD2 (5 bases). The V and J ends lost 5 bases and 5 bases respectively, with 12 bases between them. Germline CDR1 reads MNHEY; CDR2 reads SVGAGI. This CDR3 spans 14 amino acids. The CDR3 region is CASSRGAETGELFF. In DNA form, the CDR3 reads TGTGCCAGCAGTCGGGGAGCAGAGACCGGGGAGCTGTTTTTT.

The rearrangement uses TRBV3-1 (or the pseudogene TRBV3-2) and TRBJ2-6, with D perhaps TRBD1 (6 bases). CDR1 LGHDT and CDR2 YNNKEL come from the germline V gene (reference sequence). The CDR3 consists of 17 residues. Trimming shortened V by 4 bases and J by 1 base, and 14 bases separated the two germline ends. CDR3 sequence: CASSPSIGQSGANVLTF. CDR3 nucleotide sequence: TGTGCCAGCAGCCCCAGCATTGGACAGTCTGGGGCCAACGTCCTGACTTTC.

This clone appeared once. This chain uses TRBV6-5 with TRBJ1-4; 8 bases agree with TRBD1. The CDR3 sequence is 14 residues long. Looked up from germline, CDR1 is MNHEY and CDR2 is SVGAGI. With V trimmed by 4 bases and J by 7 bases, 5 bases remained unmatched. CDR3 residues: CASSLDRGGEKLFF. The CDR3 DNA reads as TGTGCCAGCAGTTTAGACAGGGGAGGTGAAAAACTGTTTTTT.

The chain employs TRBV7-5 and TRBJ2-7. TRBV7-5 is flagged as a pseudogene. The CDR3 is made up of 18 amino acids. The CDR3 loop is CARSPQGRVGSPHYEQYF. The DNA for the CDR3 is TGTGCCAGAAGCCCGCAAGGTCGTGTAGGTTCTCCTCACTACGAGCAGTACTTC.